This TCR beta chain derives from a study of technical replicates of blood from several donors (dated by TCRdb to between 2016 and 2019). The CDR3 has 15 amino acids, counting the end cysteine and phenylalanine. Of all the DNA, just the CDR3 is kept, 45 bases in frame from base 1. The V and J ends are trimmed by 5 bases and 2 bases, leaving 12 bases between them. As encoded in the germline V gene, CDR1 is LGHNA while CDR2 is YNFKEQ. The library was produced with the immunoSEQ multiplex PCR assay. Sourced from immuneACCESS, this table was stored by TCRdb with only in-frame sequences that have V and J called. A share of the clones is absent; for the studies checked, an unresolved V gene accounts for under half, and the remainder has no known explanation. This sample is represented by roughly 100,000 clones; about 95% of them were singletons. In total, the top ten clones hold less than 0.35% of the sample.

Details on this clone: No antigen is known for it. Per-base quality was not reported, and no clone a single base away is much larger than it.

The sequenced material came from T cells isolated from PBMCs. The chain couples TRBV4-2 to TRBJ2-2; the D gene is possibly TRBD1, with 6 bases matching. The origin of this receptor is a human donor in good health. The sequenced DNA: TGTGCCAGCAGCAGGACAGCCTCTAACACCGGGGAGCTGTTTTTT. Its protein product is CASSRTASNTGELFF.